This TCR beta chain comes out of a study of shared clonotypes between healthy human individuals. In the study overall: Each donor's CD8 memory used one plate, CD8 naive two, each CD4 subset three. Regarding the study as a whole: Blood alone was sampled, and tissue repertoires likely differ. Since donors were few, the genetic and exposure-history diversity represented was limited.

The donors, all of them Caucasian adults, lived in Nashville, Tennessee. In regard to this clone: Its antigen is unidentified.

The V gene's germline CDR1 is GTSNPN and CDR2 SVGIG (reference sequence). Trimming removed 3 bases from V and 8 bases from J; junction bases left unmatched: 4. The CDR3 has 13 residues. The assay was immunoSEQ multiplex PCR, and TCRdb's table has in-frame clones only and misses some. This table holds some 2,000,000 clones, 90% to 95% found once. Sequenced sample: naive CD4+ T cells sorted from blood. This sample's subset: CD45RA+ positively selected. V usage is TRBV30 and J usage is TRBJ1-6, with 7 nucleotides matching TRBD1. This clonotype was sampled from a man younger than 30 in good health. Written as DNA, the CDR3 is TGTGCCTGGAGGACAGGGTGGGATTCACCCCTCCACTTT. Its translation is CAWRTGWDSPLHF.